Listed here are 9 T cell receptor beta chains from one sample, sequenced in a study of cytomegalovirus exposure and HLA in healthy donors. 60 Vbeta and 13 Jbeta primers were used in PCR. Clones were read by immunoSEQ multiplex PCR, and TCRdb kept only the in-frame ones, dropping some. The table includes 150,000 to 200,000 clones, roughly 80% detected once. Material for sequencing was PBMCs. The receptor source for this set is a man in his fifties or sixties in good health and CMV-seronegative.

V and J are TRBV18 and TRBJ1-4; D not certain. CDR3 length: 14 amino acids. Between the trimmed V and J ends, which lost 2 bases and 8 bases, there was a span of 12 bases. Germline V lookup: CDR1 KGHSH, CDR2 LQKENI. CDR3 in DNA: TGTGCCAGCTCACCAACCCCGTCCAGAGAAAAACTGTTTTTT. Protein product: CASSPTPSREKLFF.

The chain couples TRBV5-6 to TRBJ2-1, with TRBD2 matching 14 bases. The CDR3 extends over 17 amino acids. J gave up 2 bases and V 3 bases, and 4 bases lay outside the gene matches. CDR1 and CDR2 (germline): SGHDT, YYEEEE. CDR3 loop: CASSSGLAGATYNEQFF. The CDR3 region has the DNA TGTGCCAGCAGCTCGGGACTAGCGGGGGCCACCTACAATGAGCAGTTCTTC. The full variable domain, in which reference TRBV5-6 and TRBJ2-1 provide the parts outside the CDR3, is DAGVTQSPTHLIKTRGQQVTLRCSPKSGHDTVSWYQQALGQGPQFIFQYYEEEERQRGNFPDRFSGHQFPNYSSELNVNALLLGDSALYLCASSSGLAGATYNEQFFGPGTRLTVL.

This chain uses TRBV6-1 with TRBJ2-7; 8 bases match TRBD1. The CDR3 contains 13 residues. With V trimmed by 6 bases and J by 7 bases, 8 bases remained unmatched. Germline V gives CDR1 MNHNS, CDR2 SASEGT. Here the CDR3 DNA reads TGTGCCAGCAGGCCGGGACAGGCGGGAGAGCAGTACTTC. This gives the protein CASRPGQAGEQYF.

This clone was counted a single time. This chain links TRBV6-1 with TRBJ2-3; 7 nucleotides line up with TRBD2. The CDR3 contains 18 residues. Trimming took 1 base from V and 0 from J; bases not matched to a gene: 10. The germline CDR1 and CDR2 sequences are MNHNS and SASEGT. CDR3 sequence reads: CASSEGASVAGSTDTQYF. In DNA form, the CDR3 reads TGTGCCAGCAGTGAAGGAGCCTCGGTAGCGGGTAGCACAGATACGCAGTATTTT.

The chain combines TRBV4-2 with TRBJ2-1; 11 nucleotides agree with TRBD2. The CDR3 loop spans 16 amino acids. V dropped 5 bases and J dropped 9; count of bases not matched to a gene: 12. Germline values: CDR1 LGHNA, CDR2 YNFKEQ. The CDR3 is CASSSTVAGGPGEQFF. CDR3 coding DNA: TGTGCCAGCAGCTCTACAGTAGCGGGAGGGCCGGGTGAGCAGTTCTTC.

The chain uses TRBV2 and TRBJ2-7; 8 bases fit TRBD1. This CDR3 spans 14 amino acids. Germline assignment: CDR1 SNHLY and CDR2 FYNNEI. V shed 4 bases and J 3 bases; nucleotides not matched to a gene: 5. CDR3 sequence reads: CASSVDRGNYEQYF. For the CDR3, the DNA is TGTGCCAGCAGTGTCGACAGGGGAAACTACGAGCAGTACTTC.

The chain recombines TRBV5-5 with TRBJ1-1, with D possibly TRBD1 on 5 matching bases. Germline-derived CDR1 and CDR2 are SGHKS and YYEKEE (reference sequence). Trimming left V 4 bases short and J 2 bases short, with 15 bases between. The CDR3 is 15 residues long. The CDR3 sequence: CASSLQQVLNTEAFF. CDR3 in DNA: TGTGCCAGCAGCCTTCAACAGGTCCTCAACACTGAAGCTTTCTTT.

The V gene is TRBV4-2, the J gene TRBJ2-1; 10 positions match TRBD2. There are 16 residues in the CDR3. Germline CDR1 reads LGHNA; CDR2 reads YNFKEQ. V was pared by 0 bases and J by 4 bases, with 3 bases of the junction left unmatched. The DNA of the CDR3 is TGTGCCAGCAGCCAAGATTCTAGCGGGAGATACAATGAGCAGTTCTTC. It yields the protein CASSQDSSGRYNEQFF.

This chain links TRBV28 with TRBJ2-7, with D tentatively TRBD1 (5 bases). Germline assignment: CDR1 MDHEN and CDR2 SYDVKM. This CDR3 is built from 15 residues. Trimming pared 6 bases from V and 0 bases from J, leaving 15 bases between. CDR3 nucleotide sequence: TGTGCCAGCAGGCCAACTCAGGGCGGCTCCTACGAGCAGTACTTC. This encodes CASRPTQGGSYEQYF.